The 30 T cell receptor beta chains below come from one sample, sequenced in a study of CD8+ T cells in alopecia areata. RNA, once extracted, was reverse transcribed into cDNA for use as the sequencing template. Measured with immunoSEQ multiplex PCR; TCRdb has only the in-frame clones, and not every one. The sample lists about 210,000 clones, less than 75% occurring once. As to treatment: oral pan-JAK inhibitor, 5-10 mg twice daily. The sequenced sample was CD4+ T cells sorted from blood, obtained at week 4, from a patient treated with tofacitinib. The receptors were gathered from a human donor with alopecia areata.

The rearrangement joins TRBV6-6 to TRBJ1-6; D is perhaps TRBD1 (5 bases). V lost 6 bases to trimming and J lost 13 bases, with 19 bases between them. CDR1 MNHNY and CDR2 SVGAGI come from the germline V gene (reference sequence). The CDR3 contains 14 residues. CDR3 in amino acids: CASRPGPGGSPLHF. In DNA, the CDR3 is TGTGCCAGCAGACCGGGGCCCGGAGGGTCGCCCCTCCACTTT.

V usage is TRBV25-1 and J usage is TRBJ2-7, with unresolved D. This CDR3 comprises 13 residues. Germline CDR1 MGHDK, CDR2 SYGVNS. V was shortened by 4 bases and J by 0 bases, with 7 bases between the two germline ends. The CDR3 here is CASSVVGSYEQYF. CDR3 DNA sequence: TGTGCCAGCAGTGTCGTCGGCTCCTACGAGCAGTACTTC.

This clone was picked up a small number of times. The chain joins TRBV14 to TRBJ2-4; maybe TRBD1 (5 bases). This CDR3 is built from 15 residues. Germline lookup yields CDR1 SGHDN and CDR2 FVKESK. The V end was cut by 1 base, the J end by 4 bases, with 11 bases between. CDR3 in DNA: TGTGCCAGCAGCCAAGTTGGGGCCCGTAAAAACATTCAGTACTTC. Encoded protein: CASSQVGARKNIQYF.

CDR3 bases: TGTGCCACCAGCAGAGAATACACAGGGGCGGATGAAAAACTGTTTTTT. Amino acids: CATSREYTGADEKLFF. V gene TRBV15 combines with J gene TRBJ1-4; 7 bases map to TRBD1. Germline V CDR1 and CDR2: LNHNV, YYDKDF (reference sequence). V dropped 0 bases and J dropped 6; count of bases not matched to a gene: 7. The CDR3 is made up of 16 amino acids.

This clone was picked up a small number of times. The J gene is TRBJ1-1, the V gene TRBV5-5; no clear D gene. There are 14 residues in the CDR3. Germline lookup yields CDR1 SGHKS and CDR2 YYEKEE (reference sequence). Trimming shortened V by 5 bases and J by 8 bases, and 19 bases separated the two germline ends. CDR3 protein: CASRTSFLVTEAFF. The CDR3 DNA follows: TGTGCCAGCAGAACCAGTTTCTTGGTAACCGAAGCTTTCTTT.

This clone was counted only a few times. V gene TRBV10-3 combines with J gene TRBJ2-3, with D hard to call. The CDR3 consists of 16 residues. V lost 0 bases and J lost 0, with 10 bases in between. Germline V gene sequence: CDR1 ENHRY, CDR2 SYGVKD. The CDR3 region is CAISESVSYSTDTQYF. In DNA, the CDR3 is TGTGCCATCAGTGAGTCGGTCTCTTACAGCACAGATACGCAGTATTTT.

The CDR3 region is CSGKRDRGRPTQYF. The CDR3, as DNA: TGCAGCGGAAAAAGGGACAGGGGACGGCCGACTCAGTACTTC. The rearrangement links TRBV29-1 to TRBJ2-5; TRBD1 aligns across 10 bases. This CDR3 has 14 residues. Germline-derived CDR1 and CDR2 are SQVTM and ANQGSEA. The V gene end was trimmed by 7 bases and the J gene end by 11 bases; junction bases not matched to a gene: 16.

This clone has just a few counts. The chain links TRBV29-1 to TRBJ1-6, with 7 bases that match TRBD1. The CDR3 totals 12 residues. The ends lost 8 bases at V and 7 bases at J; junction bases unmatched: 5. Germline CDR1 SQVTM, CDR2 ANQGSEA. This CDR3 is CSIRQGNSPLHF. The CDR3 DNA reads TGCAGCATCCGACAGGGAAATTCACCCCTCCACTTT.

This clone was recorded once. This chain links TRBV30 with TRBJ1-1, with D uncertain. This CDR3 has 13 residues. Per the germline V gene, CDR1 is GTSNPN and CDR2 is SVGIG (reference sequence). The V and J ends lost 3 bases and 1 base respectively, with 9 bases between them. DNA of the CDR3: TGTGCCTGGAGAAAGGAGGGGAACACTGAAGCTTTCTTT. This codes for CAWRKEGNTEAFF.

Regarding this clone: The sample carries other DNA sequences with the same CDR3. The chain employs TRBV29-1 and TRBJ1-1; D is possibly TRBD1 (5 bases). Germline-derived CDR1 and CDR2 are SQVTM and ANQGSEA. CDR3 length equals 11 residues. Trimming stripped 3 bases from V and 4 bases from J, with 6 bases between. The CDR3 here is CSVDRVTEAFF. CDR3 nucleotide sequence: TGCAGCGTTGACAGGGTCACTGAAGCTTTCTTT.

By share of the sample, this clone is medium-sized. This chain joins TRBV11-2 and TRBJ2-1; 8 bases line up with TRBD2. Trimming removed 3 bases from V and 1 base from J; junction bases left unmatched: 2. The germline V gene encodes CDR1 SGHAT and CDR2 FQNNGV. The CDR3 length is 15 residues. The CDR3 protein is CASSFSGASYNEQFF. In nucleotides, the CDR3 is TGTGCCAGCAGCTTTAGCGGGGCGTCCTACAATGAGCAGTTCTTC. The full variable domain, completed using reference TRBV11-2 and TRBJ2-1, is EAGVAQSPRYKIIEKRQSVAFWCNPISGHATLYWYQQILGQGPKLLIQFQNNGVVDDSQLPKDRFSAERLKGVDSTLKIQPAKLEDSAVYLCASSFSGASYNEQFFGPGTRLTVL.

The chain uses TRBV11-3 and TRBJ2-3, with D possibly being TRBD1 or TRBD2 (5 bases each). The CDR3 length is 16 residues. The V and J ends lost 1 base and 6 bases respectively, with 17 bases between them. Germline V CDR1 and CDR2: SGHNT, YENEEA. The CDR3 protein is CASSLAGPRLGDTQYF. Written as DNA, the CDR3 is TGTGCCAGCAGCTTAGCGGGACCGAGACTGGGGGATACGCAGTATTTT. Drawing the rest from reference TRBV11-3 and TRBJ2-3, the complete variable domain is EAGVVQSPRYKIIEKKQPVAFWCNPISGHNTLYWYLQNLGQGPELLIRYENEEAVDDSQLPKDRFSAERLKGVDSTLKIQPAELGDSAVYLCASSLAGPRLGDTQYFGPGTRLTVL.

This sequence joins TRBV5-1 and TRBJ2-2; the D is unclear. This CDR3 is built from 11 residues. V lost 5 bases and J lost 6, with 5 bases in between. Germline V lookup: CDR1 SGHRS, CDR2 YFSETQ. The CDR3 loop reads CASRAAGELFF. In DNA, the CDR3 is TGCGCCAGCAGAGCAGCCGGGGAGCTGTTTTTT.

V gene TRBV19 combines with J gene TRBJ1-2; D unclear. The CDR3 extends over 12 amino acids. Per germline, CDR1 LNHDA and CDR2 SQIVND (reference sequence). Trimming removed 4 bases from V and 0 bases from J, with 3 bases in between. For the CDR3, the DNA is TGTGCCAGTAGTAGATCTAACTATGGCTACACCTTC. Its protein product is CASSRSNYGYTF.

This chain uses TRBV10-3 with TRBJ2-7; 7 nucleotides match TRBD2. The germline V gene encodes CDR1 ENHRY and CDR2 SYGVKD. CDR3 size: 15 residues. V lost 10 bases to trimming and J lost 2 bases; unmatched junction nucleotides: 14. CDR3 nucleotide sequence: TGTGCCACCACTGAACGGGTCGGGGGGACCTACGAGCAGTACTTC. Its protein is CATTERVGGTYEQYF.

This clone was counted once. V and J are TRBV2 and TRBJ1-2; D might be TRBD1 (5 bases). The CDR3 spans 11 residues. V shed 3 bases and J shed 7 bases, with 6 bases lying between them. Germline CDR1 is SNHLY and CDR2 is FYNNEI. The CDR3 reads CASSEGGGYTF. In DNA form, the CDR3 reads TGTGCCAGCAGTGAGGGGGGTGGCTACACCTTC.

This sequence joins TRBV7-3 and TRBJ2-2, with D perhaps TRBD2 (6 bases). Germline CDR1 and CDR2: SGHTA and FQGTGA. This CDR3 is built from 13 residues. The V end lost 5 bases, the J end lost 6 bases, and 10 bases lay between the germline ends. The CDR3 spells CASSPGTPGELFF. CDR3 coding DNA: TGTGCCAGCAGCCCGGGGACTCCCGGGGAGCTGTTTTTT.

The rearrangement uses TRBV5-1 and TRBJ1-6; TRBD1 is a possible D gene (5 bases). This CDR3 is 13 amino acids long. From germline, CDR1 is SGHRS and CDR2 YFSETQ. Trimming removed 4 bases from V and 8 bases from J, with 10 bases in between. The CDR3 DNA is TGCGCCAGCAGCCGGGGCGAGGATTCACCCCTCCACTTT. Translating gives CASSRGEDSPLHF.

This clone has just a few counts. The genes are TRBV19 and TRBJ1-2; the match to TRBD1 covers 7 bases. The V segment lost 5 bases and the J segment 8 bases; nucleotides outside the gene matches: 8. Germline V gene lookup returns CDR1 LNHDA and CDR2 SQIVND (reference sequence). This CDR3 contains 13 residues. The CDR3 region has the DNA TGTGCCAGTAGTGAGGACAGGTTTGAGGGCTACACCTTC. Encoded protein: CASSEDRFEGYTF.

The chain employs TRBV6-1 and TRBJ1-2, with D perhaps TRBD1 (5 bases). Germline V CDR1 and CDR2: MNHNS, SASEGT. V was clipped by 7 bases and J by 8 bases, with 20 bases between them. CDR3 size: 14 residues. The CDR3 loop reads CASIFQGFLEGYTF. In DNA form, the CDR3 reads TGTGCCAGCATCTTCCAGGGATTCTTGGAAGGCTACACCTTC.

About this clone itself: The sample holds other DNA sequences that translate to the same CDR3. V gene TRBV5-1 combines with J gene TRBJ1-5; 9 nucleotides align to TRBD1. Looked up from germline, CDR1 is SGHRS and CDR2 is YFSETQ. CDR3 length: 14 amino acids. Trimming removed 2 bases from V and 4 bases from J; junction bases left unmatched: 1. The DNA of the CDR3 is TGCGCCAGCAGCTTAGGGACAGGGAATCAGCCCCAGCATTTT. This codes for CASSLGTGNQPQHF. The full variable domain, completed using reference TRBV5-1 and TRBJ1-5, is KAGVTQTPRYLIKTRGQQVTLSCSPISGHRSVSWYQQTPGQGLQFLFEYFSETQRNKGNFPGRFSGRQFSNSRSEMNVSTLELGDSALYLCASSLGTGNQPQHFGDGTRLSIL.

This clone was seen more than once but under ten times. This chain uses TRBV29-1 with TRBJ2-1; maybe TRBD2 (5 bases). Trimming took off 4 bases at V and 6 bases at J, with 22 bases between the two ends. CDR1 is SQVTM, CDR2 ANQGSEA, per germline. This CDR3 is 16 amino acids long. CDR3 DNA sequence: TGCAGCGTTGCACTTACCGGGAAAGCCAGCCCCAATGAGCAGTTCTTC. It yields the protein CSVALTGKASPNEQFF.

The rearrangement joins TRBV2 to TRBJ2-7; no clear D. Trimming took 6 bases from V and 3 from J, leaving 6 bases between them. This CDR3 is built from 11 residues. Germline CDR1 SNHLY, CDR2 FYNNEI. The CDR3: CASRTGYEQYF. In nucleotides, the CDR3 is TGTGCCAGCAGGACGGGCTACGAGCAGTACTTC.

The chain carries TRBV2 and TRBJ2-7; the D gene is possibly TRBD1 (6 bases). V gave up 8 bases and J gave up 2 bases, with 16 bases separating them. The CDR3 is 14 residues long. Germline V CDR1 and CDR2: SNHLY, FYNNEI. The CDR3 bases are TGTGCCAGCCTCGTGGACAGCCATACCTACGAGCAGTACTTC. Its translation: CASLVDSHTYEQYF.

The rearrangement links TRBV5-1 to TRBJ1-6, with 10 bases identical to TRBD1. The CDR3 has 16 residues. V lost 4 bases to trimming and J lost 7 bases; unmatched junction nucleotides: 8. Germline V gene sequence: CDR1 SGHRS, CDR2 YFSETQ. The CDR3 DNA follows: TGCGCCAGCAGCCGTACGACAGGGGGCGTGAATTCACCCCTCCACTTT. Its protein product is CASSRTTGGVNSPLHF.

Here the CDR3 reads CARYNEQFF. As DNA, the CDR3 is TGTGCCAGATACAATGAGCAGTTCTTC. The chain links TRBV19 to TRBJ2-1; D uncertain. The length of the CDR3 is 9 residues. Germline CDR1 and CDR2: LNHDA and SQIVND (reference sequence). Trimming took off 9 bases at V and 4 bases at J, with 1 base between the two ends.

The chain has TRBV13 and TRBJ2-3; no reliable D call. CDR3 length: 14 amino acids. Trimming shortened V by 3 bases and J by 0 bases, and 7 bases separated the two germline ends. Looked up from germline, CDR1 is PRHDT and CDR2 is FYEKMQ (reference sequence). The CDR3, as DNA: TGTGCCAGCAGCTTCTCGGGTAGCACAGATACGCAGTATTTT. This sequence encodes CASSFSGSTDTQYF.

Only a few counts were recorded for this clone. The CDR3 nucleotides read TGTGCCAGCAGATCCGTACCCCATTCCCACTTT. This gives the protein CASRSVPHSHF. V is TRBV6-5 and J is TRBJ1-6; D ambiguous. Trimming pared 6 bases from V and 18 bases from J, leaving 15 bases between. Germline CDR1 is MNHEY and CDR2 is SVGAGI. The CDR3 contains 11 residues.

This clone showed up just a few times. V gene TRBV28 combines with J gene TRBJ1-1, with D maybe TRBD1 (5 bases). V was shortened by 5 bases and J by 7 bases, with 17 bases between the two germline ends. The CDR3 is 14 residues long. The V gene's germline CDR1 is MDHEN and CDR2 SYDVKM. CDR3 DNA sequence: TGTGCCAGCAGTCCCCCCGGGACCCTTCTTGAAGCTTTCTTT. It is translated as CASSPPGTLLEAFF.

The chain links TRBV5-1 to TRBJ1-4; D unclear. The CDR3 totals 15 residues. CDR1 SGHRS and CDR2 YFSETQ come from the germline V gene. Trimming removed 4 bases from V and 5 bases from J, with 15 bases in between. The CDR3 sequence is CASSPNDGKNEKLFF. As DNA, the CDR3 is TGCGCCAGCAGCCCTAACGACGGGAAAAATGAAAAACTGTTTTTT.